This T cell receptor beta chain was identified in a study of T cell repertoires in aging, cancer and after chemotherapy. Whole-study context: Glioblastoma patients receiving temozolomide-based therapy gave paired samples before and after chemotherapy.

Germline V gene sequence: CDR1 MNHEY, CDR2 SVGAGI. The CDR3 contains 14 residues. V lost 2 bases and J lost 2, with 10 bases in between. Peripheral blood genomic DNA, not sorted cells or RNA, was the template. Study-wide findings and caveats: In cancer patients, declining TCR diversity with age involved lost richness and lost evenness. Age-matched healthy donors had significantly more diverse, less clonal blood TCR repertoires than untreated cancer patients.

Note on this clonotype: The antigen is undetermined. A much more abundant neighbour one base away suggests this may be a read error.

Multiplex touch-down PCR with TRB-A/B primers amplified rearranged V-D-J TRB sequences. MiXCR was run by TCRdb on the multiplex PCR reads, yielding one entry per CDR3 protein. Found here are under 2,500 distinct CDR3 sequences, about a sixth of them singletons; the top ten hold about 26%. The TCR was taken from a human donor with a solid tumor. The V call is TRBV6-5, the J call TRBJ2-7; no firm D call. Specimen: blood. This CDR3 is CASSYPPRTYEQYF. The CDR3 nucleotides are TGTGCCAGCAGTTACCCCCCGAGAACCTACGAGCAGTACTTC.